The clone carrying this T cell receptor beta chain has only a few counts. Its antigen is as yet unknown. All of the isolated RNA was reverse transcribed, so expressed TCRB transcripts were sequenced. TCRdb's table, derived via immunoSEQ multiplex PCR, lists solely in-frame clones and lacks some. The sample lists under 350,000 clones, approximately 14% occurring once. The data derive from a study of beta chain features in type 1 diabetes. Study-wide background: Patients shared similar age, gender and cell yields with healthy donors.

Sorted CD4+ subsets: naive, central memory, regulatory, stem cell-like memory (CD45RO/CCR7/CD25/CD127/CD95/CD27 panel). Study-level findings and limits: Among all four CD4+ subsets, Type 1 diabetes patients had TCRB CDR3s that were moderately but significantly shorter.

Germline assignment: CDR1 GTSNPN and CDR2 SVGIG (reference sequence). V lost 3 bases and J lost 1; bases outside the gene matches: 2. The CDR3 sequence is 13 residues long. This TCR derives from a man aged 25 to 40 with type 1 diabetes. The chain joins TRBV30 to TRBJ2-5; 7 positions match TRBD2. The source material was naive CD4+ T cells from blood. CDR3 sequence reads: CAWSPSGQETQYF. CDR3 DNA sequence: TGTGCCTGGAGCCCTAGCGGCCAAGAGACCCAGTACTTC. Combining the CDR3 with reference TRBV30 and TRBJ2-5 gives the whole variable domain SQTIHQWPATLVQPVGSPLSLECTVEGTSNPNLYWYRQAAGRGLQLLFYSVGIGQISSEVPQNLSASRPQDRQFILSSKKLLLSDSGFYLCAWSPSGQETQYFGPGTRLLVL.